The table lists the clone carrying this T cell receptor (beta chain) with a few counts. What it binds is unknown. After 5'RACE with constant-segment primers, TCR alpha and TCR beta cDNA libraries carrying sample barcodes and UMIs were obtained. Via MiXCR, TCRdb re-called the 5' RACE reads, giving one row per CDR3 protein. The data show under 150,000 distinct CDR3 sequences, about 16% seen once. This sample was taken from a study of T-cell memory formation after mild COVID-19. About the research overall: Largely donor-specific sequence clusters came from two donors.

The CDR3 runs to 14 residues. After removal of 4 bases from V and 5 bases from J, the junction contained 7 bases not matched to a gene. Germline V gives CDR1 SEHNR, CDR2 FQNEAQ (reference sequence). The study's findings and limits: The appearance of some responding clones in pre-infection memory suggested that cross-reactive memory joined. There was a balanced CD4/CD8 profile in clones contracting day 15 to 85, and later expanders leaned CD4+.

Material: PBMCs or a T cell subset sorted from them (not recorded which). The chain links TRBV7-9 to TRBJ1-2; 7 bases align to TRBD1. The TCR comes from an adult woman who had mild COVID-19 (a few samples of this study predate the infection). Cell type and time point are not known. The CDR3 DNA reads TGTGCCAGCAGCTCTCGGGACAGTCTTTATGGCTACACCTTC. It encodes CASSSRDSLYGYTF.